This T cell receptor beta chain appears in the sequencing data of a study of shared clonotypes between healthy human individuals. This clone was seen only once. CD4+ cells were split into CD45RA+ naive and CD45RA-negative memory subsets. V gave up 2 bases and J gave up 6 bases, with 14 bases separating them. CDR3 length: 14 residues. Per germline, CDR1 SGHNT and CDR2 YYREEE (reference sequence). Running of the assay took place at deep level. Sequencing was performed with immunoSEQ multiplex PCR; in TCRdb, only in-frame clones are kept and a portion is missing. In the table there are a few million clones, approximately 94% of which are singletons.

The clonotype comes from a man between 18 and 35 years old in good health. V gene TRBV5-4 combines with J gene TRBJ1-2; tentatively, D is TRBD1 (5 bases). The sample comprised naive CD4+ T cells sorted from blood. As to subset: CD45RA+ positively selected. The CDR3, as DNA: TGTGCCAGCAGCTTAAGTTCGAGGGGCCATGGCTACACCTTC. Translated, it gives CASSLSSRGHGYTF.